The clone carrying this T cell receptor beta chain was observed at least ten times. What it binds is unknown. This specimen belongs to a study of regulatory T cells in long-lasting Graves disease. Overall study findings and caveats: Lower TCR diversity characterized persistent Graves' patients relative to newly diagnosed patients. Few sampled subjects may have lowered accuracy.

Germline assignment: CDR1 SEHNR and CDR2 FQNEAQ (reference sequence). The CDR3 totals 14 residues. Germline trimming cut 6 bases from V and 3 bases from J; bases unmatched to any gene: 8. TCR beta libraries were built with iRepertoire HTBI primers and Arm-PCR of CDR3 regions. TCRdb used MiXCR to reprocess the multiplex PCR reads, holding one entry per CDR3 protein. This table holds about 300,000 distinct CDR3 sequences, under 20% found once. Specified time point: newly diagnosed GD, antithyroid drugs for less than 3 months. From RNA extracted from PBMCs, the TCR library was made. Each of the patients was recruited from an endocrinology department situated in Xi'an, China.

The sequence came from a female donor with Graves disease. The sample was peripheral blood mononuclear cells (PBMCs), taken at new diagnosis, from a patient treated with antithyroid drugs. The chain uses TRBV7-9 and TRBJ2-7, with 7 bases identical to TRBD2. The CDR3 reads CASRREGLSYEQYF. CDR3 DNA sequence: TGTGCCAGCAGAAGGGAGGGCCTCAGCTACGAGCAGTACTTC. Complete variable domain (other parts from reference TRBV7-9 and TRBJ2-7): DTGVSQNPRHKITKRGQNVTFRCDPISEHNRLYWYRQTLGQGPEFLTYFQNEAQLEKSRLLSDRFSAERPKGSFSTLEIQRTEQGDSAMYLCASRREGLSYEQYFGPGTRLTVT.